The clone carrying this T cell receptor beta chain is a singleton in its sample. Its antigen is still unknown. Looked up from germline, CDR1 is LGHNA and CDR2 is YSLEER. The length of the CDR3 is 16 residues. The V gene lost 0 bases and the J gene lost 3 bases, with 11 bases spanning the gap. This sample is part of a study of cytomegalovirus exposure and HLA in healthy donors. The primer mix had 60 Vbeta and 13 Jbeta primers. Data came from immunoSEQ multiplex PCR; TCRdb stores just in-frame clones and leaves some out. The sample has around 99,000 clones; roughly 70% are singletons. Study outcomes and limitations: After further analysis at a later stage, roughly 16,000 TCR beta sequences were associated with HLA alleles at 0.05 false discovery rate.

This chain joins TRBV4-3 and TRBJ2-2, with D possibly TRBD2 on 6 matching bases. The clonotype originates from a middle-aged woman in good health and CMV-seropositive. Sample: PBMCs. CDR3 residues: CASSQDPLADTGELFF. The CDR3 nucleotides are TGCGCCAGCAGCCAAGATCCACTAGCCGACACCGGGGAGCTGTTTTTT.